The 10 T cell receptor beta chains presented below share a single source sample, sequenced in a study of T cells in Graves' hyperthyroidism and ophthalmopathy. RNA transcripts yielded amplified TCR beta CDR3 regions. A first-round RT-PCR of the TCR CDR3 used the HTBI primer set. Each CDR3 protein is one row after TCRdb ran MiXCR on the multiplex PCR reads. The sample carries about 500,000 distinct CDR3 sequences, around 50% recorded once. The sample comprised peripheral blood or thyroid tissue (not recorded which). The receptor set was obtained from an adult woman with Graves' disease, either hyperthyroidism or ophthalmopathy (not recorded which).

The V and J genes are TRBV7-2 and TRBJ2-5, with TRBD2 identical over 8 bases. The CDR3 sequence is 15 residues long. The ends lost 7 bases at V and 0 bases at J; junction bases unmatched: 7. Germline lookup yields CDR1 SGHTA and CDR2 FQGNSA. In nucleotides, the CDR3 is TGTGCCAGCACCCCGGGGGGGGGATACCAAGAGACCCAGTACTTC. This gives the protein CASTPGGGYQETQYF.

This clonotype has just a few counts. This chain uses TRBV7-6 with TRBJ2-7, with TRBD1 as a possible D gene (6 bases). Germline V gene sequence: CDR1 SGHVS, CDR2 FNYEAQ. V lost 3 bases to trimming and J lost 3 bases, with 9 bases between them. CDR3 length: 13 residues. The CDR3 loop is CASSFRQDYEQYF. Written as DNA, the CDR3 is TGTGCCAGCAGCTTTCGACAGGACTACGAGCAGTACTTC.

J is TRBJ2-7 and V is TRBV10-3, with TRBD2 identical over 10 bases. V lost 2 bases, J lost 3 bases, and 4 bases stayed unmatched. The CDR3 runs to 15 residues. The germline CDR1 and CDR2 sequences are ENHRY and SYGVKD. The CDR3: CAISERAGGHYEQYF. The CDR3 DNA reads TGTGCCATCAGTGAGCGAGCGGGAGGGCACTACGAGCAGTACTTC.

This clonotype was recorded at least ten times. The chain has TRBV2 and TRBJ1-2, with TRBD1 as a possible D gene (6 bases). V was pared by 4 bases and J by 7 bases, with 16 bases between. CDR3 size: 14 residues. The germline V gene encodes CDR1 SNHLY and CDR2 FYNNEI. The CDR3 loop is CASSVRDTQGGYTF. CDR3 DNA: TGTGCCAGCAGTGTCCGGGACACCCAGGGTGGCTACACCTTC.

This clonotype was detected ten times or more. The chain joins TRBV2 to TRBJ1-2, with D possibly TRBD1 on 5 matching bases. The germline CDR1 and CDR2 sequences are SNHLY and FYNNEI. The length of the CDR3 is 14 residues. V gave up 3 bases and J gave up 3 bases, with 11 bases separating them. The CDR3 region has the DNA TGTGCCAGCAGTGACGCCGGGACTCACTATGGCTACACCTTC. Translation: CASSDAGTHYGYTF.

The table lists this clonotype with many counts. V is TRBV19 and J is TRBJ1-2, with 10 bases fitting TRBD1. CDR1 is LNHDA and CDR2 is SQIVND in the germline V gene (reference sequence). CDR3 length equals 17 residues. Trimming cost V 3 bases and J 4 bases; bases outside gene matches: 11. CDR3 protein: CASSMLFRDRGGYGYTF. CDR3 nucleotides: TGTGCCAGTAGTATGCTCTTCCGGGACAGGGGAGGCTATGGCTACACCTTC.

On this clonotype: Possible read error: a much larger clone is one base away. V is TRBV19 and J is TRBJ2-2; D is uncertain. Trimming shortened V by 7 bases and J by 6 bases, and 12 bases separated the two germline ends. This CDR3 comprises 13 residues. From germline, CDR1 is LNHDA and CDR2 SQIVND (reference sequence). CDR3 region: CASMRIYAGELFF. The CDR3 DNA follows: TGTGCCAGTATGAGGATATACGCCGGGGAGCTGTTTTTT.

Points on this clonotype: It may be a read error: a sequence one base away is much more abundant. The chain couples TRBV20-1 to TRBJ1-2, with 10 bases matching TRBD1. The CDR3 covers 14 residues. Germline CDR1 and CDR2: DFQATT and SNEGSKA (reference sequence). V lost 4 bases, J lost 4 bases, and 6 bases stayed unmatched. CDR3 residues: CSAIRTGGTYGYTF. CDR3 nucleotides: TGCAGTGCTATCCGGACAGGGGGAACCTATGGCTACACCTTC.

The chain uses TRBV11-1 and TRBJ1-5, with D possibly TRBD1 on 5 matching bases. The V end lost 6 bases, the J end lost 11 bases, and 26 bases lay between the germline ends. This CDR3 has 16 residues. Germline V lookup: CDR1 SGHAT, CDR2 FQDESV (reference sequence). This CDR3 is CASRPGTSGRGETQHF. CDR3 coding DNA: TGTGCCAGCAGACCTGGGACTAGCGGGAGAGGAGAGACCCAGCATTTT.

The rearrangement uses TRBV20-1 and TRBJ1-1; D may be TRBD1 (6 bases). Germline-derived CDR1 and CDR2 are DFQATT and SNEGSKA (reference sequence). This CDR3 spans 11 amino acids. Trimming pared 5 bases from V and 11 bases from J, leaving 15 bases between. DNA for the CDR3: TGCAGTGCTTATACCCGGGACACGGCTTTCTTT. Its protein product is CSAYTRDTAFF.